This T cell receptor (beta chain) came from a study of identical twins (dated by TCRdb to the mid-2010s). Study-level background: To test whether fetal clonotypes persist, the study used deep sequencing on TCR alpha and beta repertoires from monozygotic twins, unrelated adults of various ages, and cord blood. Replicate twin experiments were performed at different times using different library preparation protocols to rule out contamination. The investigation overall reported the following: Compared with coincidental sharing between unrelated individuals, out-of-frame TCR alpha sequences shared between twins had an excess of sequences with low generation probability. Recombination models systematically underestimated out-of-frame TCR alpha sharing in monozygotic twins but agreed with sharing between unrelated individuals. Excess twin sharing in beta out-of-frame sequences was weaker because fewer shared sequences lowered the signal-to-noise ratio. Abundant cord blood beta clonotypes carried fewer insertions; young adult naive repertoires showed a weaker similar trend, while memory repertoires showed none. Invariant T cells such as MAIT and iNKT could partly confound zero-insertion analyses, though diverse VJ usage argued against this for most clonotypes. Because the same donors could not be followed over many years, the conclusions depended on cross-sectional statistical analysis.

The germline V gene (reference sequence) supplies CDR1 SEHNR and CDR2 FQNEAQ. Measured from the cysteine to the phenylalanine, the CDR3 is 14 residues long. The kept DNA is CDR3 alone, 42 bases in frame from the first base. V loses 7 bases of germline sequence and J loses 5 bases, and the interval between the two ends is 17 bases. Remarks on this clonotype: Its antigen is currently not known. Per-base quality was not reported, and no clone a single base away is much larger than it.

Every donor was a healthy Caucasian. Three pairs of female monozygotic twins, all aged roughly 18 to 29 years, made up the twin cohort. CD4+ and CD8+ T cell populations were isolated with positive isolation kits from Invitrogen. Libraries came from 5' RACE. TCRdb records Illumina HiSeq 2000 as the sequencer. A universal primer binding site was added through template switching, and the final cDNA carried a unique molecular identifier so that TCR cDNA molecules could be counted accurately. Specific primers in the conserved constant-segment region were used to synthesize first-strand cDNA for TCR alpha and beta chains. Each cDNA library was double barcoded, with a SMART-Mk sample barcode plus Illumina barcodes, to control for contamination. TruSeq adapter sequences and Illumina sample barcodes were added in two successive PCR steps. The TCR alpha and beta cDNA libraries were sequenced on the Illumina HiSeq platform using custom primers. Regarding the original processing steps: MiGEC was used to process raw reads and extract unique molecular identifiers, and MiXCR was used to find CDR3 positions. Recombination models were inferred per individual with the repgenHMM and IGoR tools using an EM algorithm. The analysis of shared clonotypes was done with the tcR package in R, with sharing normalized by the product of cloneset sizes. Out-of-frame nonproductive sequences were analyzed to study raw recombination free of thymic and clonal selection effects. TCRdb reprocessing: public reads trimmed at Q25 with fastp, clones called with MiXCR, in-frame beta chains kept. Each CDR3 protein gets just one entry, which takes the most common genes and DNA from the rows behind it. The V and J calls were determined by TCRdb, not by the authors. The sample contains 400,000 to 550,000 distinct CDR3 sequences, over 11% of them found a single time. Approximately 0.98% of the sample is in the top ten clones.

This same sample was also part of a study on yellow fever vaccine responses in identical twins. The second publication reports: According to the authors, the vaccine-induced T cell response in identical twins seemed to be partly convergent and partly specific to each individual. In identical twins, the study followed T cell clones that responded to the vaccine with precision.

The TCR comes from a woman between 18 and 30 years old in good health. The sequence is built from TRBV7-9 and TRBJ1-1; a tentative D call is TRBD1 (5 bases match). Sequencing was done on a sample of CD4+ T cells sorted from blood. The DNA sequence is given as TGTGCCAGCATCCAAGAGACAGCCCAAACTGAAGCTTTCTTT. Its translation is CASIQETAQTEAFF.